This is a list of T cell receptor beta chains from one sample in a study of lymphopenia after photon versus proton radiotherapy. Repertoires were generated with immunoSEQ multiplex PCR, while TCRdb's copy carries only in-frame clones and drops some. The profile shows about 34,000 clones, approximately 87% of them singletons. The material sequenced was peripheral blood, taken from a patient treated with proton-based radiotherapy. The receptors were gathered from a woman aged 70-85 years with pancreatic cancer. Each CDR3 is given with its conserved first and last residue. Fields, in order: V gene, D gene, clone size, J gene, CDR3 DNA, CDR3 protein. The D gene is left open where the match is weak. The size entry is marked missing in some rows and otherwise reads once, few, many or a size class.

TRBV4-3	NA	NA	TRBJ1-3	TGCGCCAGCAGCCCAGACGCAAGCTCTGGAAACACCATATATTTT	CASSPDASSGNTIYF
TRBV7-2	NA	few	TRBJ2-3	TGTGCCAGCAGCTTCTTCACAGATACGCAGTATTTT	CASSFFTDTQYF
TRBV15	NA	NA	TRBJ2-7	TGTGCCACCAGCAGTACATTAGGTGCACACGAGCAGTACTTC	CATSSTLGAHEQYF
TRBV7-2	NA	NA	TRBJ2-1	TGTGCCAGCAGCTTAAGGGGCCCAGGGGTAAAGCAGTTCTTC	CASSLRGPGVKQFF
TRBV2	NA	NA	TRBJ1-1	TGTGCCAGCAGTGCGGGGGTTACTGAAGCTTTCTTT	CASSAGVTEAFF
TRBV6-5	TRBD1	once	TRBJ1-1	TGTGCCAGCAGTTCCCGGGACAGACGACGGGACACTGAAGCTTTCTTT	CASSSRDRRRDTEAFF
TRBV9	TRBD2	NA	TRBJ2-1	TGTGCCAGCAGCCCGCGACTAGCGGGAGGGTTCAATGAGCAGTTCTTC	CASSPRLAGGFNEQFF
TRBV2	TRBD2	once	TRBJ2-5	TGTGCCAGCGGGAGGGGCCCGGAAGAGACCCAGTACTTC	CASGRGPEETQYF
TRBV7-2	NA	NA	TRBJ1-5	TGTGCCAGCAGCTTAGTTCTAGGACAGAGCAATCAGCCCCAGCATTTT	CASSLVLGQSNQPQHF
TRBV28	NA	few	TRBJ1-3	TGTGCCAGCAGTCTCGGATCAGGGCTCGGAAACACCATATATTTT	CASSLGSGLGNTIYF
TRBV5-4	NA	NA	TRBJ2-3	TGTGCCAGCAGCTTAGACCCGGGACGGACCACAGATACGCAGTATTTT	CASSLDPGRTTDTQYF
TRBV29-1	TRBD1	once	TRBJ2-7	TGCAGCTCCTTCTCCGGGACAGGGGCCGAGCAGTACTTC	CSSFSGTGAEQYF
TRBV5-1	TRBD1	NA	TRBJ1-1	TGCGCCAGCAGCACGGGGGACAGTTCCCTGAACACTGAAGCTTTCTTT	CASSTGDSSLNTEAFF
TRBV7-2	TRBD2	NA	TRBJ2-3	TGTGCCAGCAGCTTAGGAGGCGGGAGGATAGATACGCAGTATTTT	CASSLGGGRIDTQYF
TRBV6-5	TRBD1	NA	TRBJ2-2	TGTGCCAGCAGTCGGACAGGGCTAACCGGGGAGCTGTTTTTT	CASSRTGLTGELFF
TRBV7-2	NA	NA	TRBJ2-7	TGTGCCAGCAGCACCCCGTGGGGAGTTAGCTACGAGCAGTACTTC	CASSTPWGVSYEQYF
TRBV28	NA	NA	TRBJ2-1	TGTGCCAGCAGTTGGGCTAGCAACTCCTACAATGAGCAGTTCTTC	CASSWASNSYNEQFF
TRBV30	NA	NA	TRBJ1-1	TGTGCCTGGAGTCCCTGGACAGAAATGAACACTGAAGCTTTCTTT	CAWSPWTEMNTEAFF
TRBV15	TRBD1	NA	TRBJ2-7	TGTGCCACCAGCAATGGAGGGACAGGGATGATCGAGCAGTACTTC	CATSNGGTGMIEQYF
TRBV20-1	NA	NA	TRBJ2-7	TGCAGTGGGCTAGGGGACTACGAGCAGTACTTC	CSGLGDYEQYF
TRBV13	NA	NA	TRBJ2-5	TGTGCCAGCAGCTCGACCCTAGTCGGGGGAGGAGAGACCCAGTACTTC	CASSSTLVGGGETQYF
TRBV2	NA	once	TRBJ2-1	TGTGCCAGTACCCGGTCCCGAATACGGAATGAGCAGTTCTTC	CASTRSRIRNEQFF
TRBV11-1	NA	few	TRBJ2-1	TGTGCCAGCAGCCGATCCCGTAGGGAGCAGTTCTTC	CASSRSRREQFF
TRBV5-1	NA	NA	TRBJ2-3	TGCGCCAGCAGCTTCTTGAGGAGAGATACGCAGTATTTT	CASSFLRRDTQYF
TRBV29-1	NA	once	TRBJ2-7	TGCAGCGTTGAAGTAGAATACAGAGCCTACGAGCAGTACTTC	CSVEVEYRAYEQYF
TRBV27	TRBD2	NA	TRBJ2-5	TGTGCCAGCATGGGTCTAGCGGGAGTAGAGACCCAGTACTTC	CASMGLAGVETQYF
TRBV21-1	NA	NA	TRBJ2-7	TGTGCCAGCAGCACGACAGGGTCGTTCTACGAGCAGTACTTC	CASSTTGSFYEQYF
TRBV7-9	NA	NA	TRBJ1-1	TGTGCCAGCAGCTTAGAGAAGAACACTGAAGCTTTCTTT	CASSLEKNTEAFF
TRBV13	TRBD2	NA	TRBJ2-3	TGTGCCAGCAGCCAGGGACTAGACTCGGATACGCAGTATTTT	CASSQGLDSDTQYF
TRBV13	NA	NA	TRBJ2-7	TGTGCCAGCAGCGTGACGGGCGGCCGGACTCTGGGGGAGCAGTACTTC	CASSVTGGRTLGEQYF
TRBV7-8	TRBD1	once	TRBJ1-1	TGTGCCAGCAGCTCACCACTTAGACAGGGAGGACGGAACACTGAAGCTTTCTTT	CASSSPLRQGGRNTEAFF
TRBV5-6	NA	NA	TRBJ2-7	TGTGCCAGCACCGAACTAGACAGAAGGTCCTCATCCTACGAGCAGTACTTC	CASTELDRRSSSYEQYF
TRBV9	NA	NA	TRBJ2-3	TGTGCCAGCAGCTCATCAGAGGCGTCTACGCAGTATTTT	CASSSSEASTQYF